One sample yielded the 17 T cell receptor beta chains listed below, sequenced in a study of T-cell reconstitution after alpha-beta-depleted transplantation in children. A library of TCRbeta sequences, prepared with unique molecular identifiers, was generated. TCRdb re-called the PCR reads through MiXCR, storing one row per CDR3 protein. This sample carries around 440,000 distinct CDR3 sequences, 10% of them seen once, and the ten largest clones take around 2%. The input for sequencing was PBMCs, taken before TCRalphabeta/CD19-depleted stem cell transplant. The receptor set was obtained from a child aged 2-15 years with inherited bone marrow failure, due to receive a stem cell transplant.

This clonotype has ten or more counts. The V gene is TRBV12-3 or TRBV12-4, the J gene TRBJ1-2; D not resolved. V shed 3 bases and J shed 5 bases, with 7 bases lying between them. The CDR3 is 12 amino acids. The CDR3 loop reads CASSFRNYGYTF. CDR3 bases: TGTGCCAGCAGTTTCAGGAATTATGGCTACACCTTC.

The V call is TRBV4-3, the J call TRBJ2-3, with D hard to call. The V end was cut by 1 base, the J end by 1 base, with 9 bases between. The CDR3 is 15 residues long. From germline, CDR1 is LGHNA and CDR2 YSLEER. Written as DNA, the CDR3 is TGCGCCAGCAGCCAAGCCCCGAGAGGCACAGATACGCAGTATTTT. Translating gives CASSQAPRGTDTQYF.

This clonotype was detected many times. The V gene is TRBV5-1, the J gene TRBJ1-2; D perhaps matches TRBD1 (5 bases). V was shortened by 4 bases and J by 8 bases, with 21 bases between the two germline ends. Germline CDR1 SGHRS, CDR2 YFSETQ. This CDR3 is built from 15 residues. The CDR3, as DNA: TGCGCCAGCAGCCCTAATACAGGTGCCCTCTCCGGCTACACCTTC. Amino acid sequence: CASSPNTGALSGYTF.

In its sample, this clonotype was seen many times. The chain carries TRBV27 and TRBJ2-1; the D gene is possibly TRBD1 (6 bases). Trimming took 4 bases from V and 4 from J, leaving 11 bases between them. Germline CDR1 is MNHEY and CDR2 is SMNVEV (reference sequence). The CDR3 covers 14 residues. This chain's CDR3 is CASSSQGRYNEQFF. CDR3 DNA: TGTGCCAGCAGTTCCCAGGGGCGTTACAATGAGCAGTTCTTC.

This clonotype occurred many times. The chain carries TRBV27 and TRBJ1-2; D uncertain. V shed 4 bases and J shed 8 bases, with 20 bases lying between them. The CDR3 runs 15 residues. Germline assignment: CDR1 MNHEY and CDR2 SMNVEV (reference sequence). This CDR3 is CASSSSGSVVGGYTF. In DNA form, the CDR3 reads TGTGCCAGCAGTTCTTCCGGCTCGGTTGTGGGGGGCTACACCTTC.

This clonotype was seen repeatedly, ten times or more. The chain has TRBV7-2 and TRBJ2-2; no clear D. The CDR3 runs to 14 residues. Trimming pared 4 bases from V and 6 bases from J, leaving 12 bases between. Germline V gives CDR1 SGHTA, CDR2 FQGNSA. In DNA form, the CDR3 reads TGTGCCAGCAGCTCCGCTTCGGGCGCCGGGGAGCTGTTTTTT. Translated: CASSSASGAGELFF.

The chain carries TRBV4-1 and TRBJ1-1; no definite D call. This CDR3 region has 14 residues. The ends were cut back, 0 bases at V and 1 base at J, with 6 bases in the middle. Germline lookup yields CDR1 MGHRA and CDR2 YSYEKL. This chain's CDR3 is CASSQDGENTEAFF. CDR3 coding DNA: TGCGCCAGCAGCCAAGATGGGGAGAACACTGAAGCTTTCTTT.

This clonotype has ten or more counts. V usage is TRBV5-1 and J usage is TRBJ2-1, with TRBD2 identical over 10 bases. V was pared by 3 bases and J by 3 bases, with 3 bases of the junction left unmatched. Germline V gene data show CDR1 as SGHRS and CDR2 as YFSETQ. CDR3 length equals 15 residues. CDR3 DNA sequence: TGCGCCAGCAGCTCATCTAGCGGGAGCTACAATGAGCAGTTCTTC. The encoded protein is CASSSSSGSYNEQFF.

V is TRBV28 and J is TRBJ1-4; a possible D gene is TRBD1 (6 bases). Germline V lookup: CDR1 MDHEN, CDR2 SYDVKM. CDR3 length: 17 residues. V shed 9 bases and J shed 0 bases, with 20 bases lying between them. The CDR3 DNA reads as TGTGCCAGAATAAAGGACAGATCGAGAGCAACTAATGAAAAACTGTTTTTT. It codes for CARIKDRSRATNEKLFF.

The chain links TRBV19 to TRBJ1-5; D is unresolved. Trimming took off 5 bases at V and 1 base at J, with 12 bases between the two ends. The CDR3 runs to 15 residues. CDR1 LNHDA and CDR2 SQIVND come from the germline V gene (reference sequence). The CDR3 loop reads CASSSDGYSNQPQHF. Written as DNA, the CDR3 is TGTGCCAGTAGTTCGGACGGATACAGCAATCAGCCCCAGCATTTT.

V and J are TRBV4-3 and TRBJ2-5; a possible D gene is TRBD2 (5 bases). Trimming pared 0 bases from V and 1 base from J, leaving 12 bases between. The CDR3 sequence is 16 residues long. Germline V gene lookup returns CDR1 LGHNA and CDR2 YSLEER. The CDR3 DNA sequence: TGCGCCAGCAGCCAAGAGCAACTAGTCGGCCAAGAGACCCAGTACTTC. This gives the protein CASSQEQLVGQETQYF.

The CDR3 sequence is CASSLGTDYTSGYNEQFF. In nucleotides, the CDR3 is TGTGCCAGCAGCTTAGGTACGGACTACACTAGCGGGTACAATGAGCAGTTCTTC. This chain connects TRBV11-2 to TRBJ2-1, with TRBD2 matching 9 bases. Germline V CDR1 and CDR2: SGHAT, FQNNGV. V gave up 1 base and J gave up 4 bases; unmatched junction bases: 11. The CDR3 totals 18 residues.

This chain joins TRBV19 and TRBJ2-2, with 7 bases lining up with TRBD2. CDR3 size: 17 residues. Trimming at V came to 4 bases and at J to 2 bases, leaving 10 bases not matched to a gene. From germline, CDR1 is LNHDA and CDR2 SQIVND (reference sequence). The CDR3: CASSTSPGGSNTGELFF. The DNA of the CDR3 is TGTGCCAGTAGTACCTCCCCTGGCGGGAGCAACACCGGGGAGCTGTTTTTT.

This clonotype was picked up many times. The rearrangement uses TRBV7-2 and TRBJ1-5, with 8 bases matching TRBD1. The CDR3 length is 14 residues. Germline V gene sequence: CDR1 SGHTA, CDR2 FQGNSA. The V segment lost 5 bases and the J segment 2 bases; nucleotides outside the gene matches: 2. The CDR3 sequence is CASSQGAGNQPQHF. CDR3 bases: TGTGCCAGCAGCCAGGGGGCGGGCAATCAGCCCCAGCATTTT.

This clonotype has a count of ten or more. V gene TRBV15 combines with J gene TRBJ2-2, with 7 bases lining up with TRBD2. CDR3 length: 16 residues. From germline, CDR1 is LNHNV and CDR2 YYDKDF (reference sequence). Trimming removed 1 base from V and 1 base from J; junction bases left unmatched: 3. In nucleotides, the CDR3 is TGTGCCACCAGCAGAGCCCCTAGCGGGAACACCGGGGAGCTGTTTTTT. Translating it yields CATSRAPSGNTGELFF. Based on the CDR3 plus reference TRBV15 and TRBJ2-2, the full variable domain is DAMVIQNPRYQVTQFGKPVTLSCSQTLNHNVMYWYQQKSSQAPKLLFHYYDKDFNNEADTPDNFQSRRPNTSFCFLDIRSPGLGDTAMYLCATSRAPSGNTGELFFGEGSRLTVL.

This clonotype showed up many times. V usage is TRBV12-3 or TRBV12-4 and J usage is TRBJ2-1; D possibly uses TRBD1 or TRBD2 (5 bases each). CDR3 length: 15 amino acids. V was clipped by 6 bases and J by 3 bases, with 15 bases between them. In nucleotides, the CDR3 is TGTGCCAGCAGAGAGGGGATAGCAGGCTACAATGAGCAGTTCTTC. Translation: CASREGIAGYNEQFF.

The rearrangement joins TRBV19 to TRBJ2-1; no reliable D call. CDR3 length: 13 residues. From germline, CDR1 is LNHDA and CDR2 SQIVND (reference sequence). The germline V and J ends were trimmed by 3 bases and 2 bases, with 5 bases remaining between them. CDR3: CASSMDPYNEQFF. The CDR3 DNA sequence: TGTGCCAGTAGTATGGATCCCTACAATGAGCAGTTCTTC.